Below are 28 T cell receptor beta chains sequenced from a single sample in a study of beta chain features in type 1 diabetes. Reverse transcribing all isolated RNA meant expressed TCRB transcripts were sequenced. The table came from immunoSEQ multiplex PCR; TCRdb's copy has only in-frame clones and leaves some out. The table shows just over 600,000 clones, with 15% occurring only once. Sequencing was performed on naive CD4+ T cells from blood. These receptor sequences come from a man aged 18 to 29 in good health.

This clone was found a few times. The chain is built from TRBV27 and TRBJ1-2; D is possibly TRBD1 (6 bases). The CDR3 has 15 amino acids. Germline V gives CDR1 MNHEY, CDR2 SMNVEV (reference sequence). V was trimmed by 4 bases and J by 4 bases, leaving 16 bases between them. The CDR3 nucleotides read TGTGCCAGCAGTTCCCCCCTACAGGGAGGCTATGGCTACACCTTC. This sequence encodes CASSSPLQGGYGYTF.

This rearrangement joins TRBV2 to TRBJ1-5; D possibly corresponds to TRBD1 (6 bases). Germline V gives CDR1 SNHLY, CDR2 FYNNEI. The CDR3 is made up of 14 amino acids. V was trimmed by 7 bases and J by 3 bases, leaving 13 bases between them. In nucleotides, the CDR3 is TGTGCCAGCACCCAAGGGGGTAACAATCAGCCCCAGCATTTT. Translated: CASTQGGNNQPQHF.

This clone turned up a few times. For the CDR3, the DNA is TGTGCCAGCAGCAGGTTACAGGGAAGCTCTGGAAACACCATATATTTT. Its protein is CASSRLQGSSGNTIYF. This chain joins TRBV7-6 and TRBJ1-3; D perhaps matches TRBD1 (6 bases). The CDR3 spans 16 residues. Trimming removed 5 bases at V and 0 bases at J, with 14 bases between. CDR1 is SGHVS, CDR2 FNYEAQ, per germline.

This clone was seen a handful of times. The rearrangement joins TRBV7-2 to TRBJ2-1; possibly TRBD2 for D (6 bases). V gave up 5 bases and J gave up 6 bases, with 23 bases separating them. Germline CDR1 is SGHTA and CDR2 is FQGNSA. This CDR3 contains 17 residues. The CDR3 DNA reads as TGTGCCAGCAGCCGCACCCTTAATAGCGGCGTACTCAATGAGCAGTTCTTC. Its translation: CASSRTLNSGVLNEQFF.

This chain connects TRBV19 to TRBJ2-3; D unresolved. The CDR3 length is 13 residues. V lost 6 bases and J 3 bases, leaving 10 bases between the germline ends. Germline loops: CDR1 LNHDA, CDR2 SQIVND (reference sequence). The CDR3 DNA reads as TGTGCCAGTAGAGCGACTGCTACAGATACGCAGTATTTT. Translated, it gives CASRATATDTQYF.

This clone was seen only a few times. The rearrangement joins TRBV7-2 to TRBJ2-5, with 9 positions matching TRBD1. Per the germline V gene, CDR1 is SGHTA and CDR2 is FQGNSA. V lost 0 bases, J lost 2 bases, and 10 bases stayed unmatched. The CDR3 consists of 18 residues. The CDR3 bases are TGTGCCAGCAGCTTAGCGCTGGACAGGGGACGGGGGCAAGAGACCCAGTACTTC. Amino acids: CASSLALDRGRGQETQYF.

With regard to this clone: Other DNA sequences in the same sample also yield this CDR3. The chain carries TRBV5-1 and TRBJ2-3; unclear D gene. The V gene lost 4 bases and the J gene lost 2 bases, with 5 bases spanning the gap. The CDR3 is 12 amino acids. Germline V gene data show CDR1 as SGHRS and CDR2 as YFSETQ. As DNA, the CDR3 is TGCGCCAGCAGCATATCCACAGATACGCAGTATTTT. This gives the protein CASSISTDTQYF.

V is TRBV28 and J is TRBJ2-7; D is uncertain. CDR3 length: 15 residues. Germline lookup yields CDR1 MDHEN and CDR2 SYDVKM. V was clipped by 3 bases and J by 0 bases, with 12 bases between them. The CDR3 loop reads CASSLSTVSSYEQYF. The CDR3 nucleotides are TGTGCCAGCAGTTTGAGTACAGTTAGCTCCTACGAGCAGTACTTC.

The V and J genes are TRBV6-5 and TRBJ1-1; D gene uncertain. V was trimmed by 0 bases and J by 9 bases, leaving 8 bases between them. This CDR3 spans 12 amino acids. The V gene's germline CDR1 is MNHEY and CDR2 SVGAGI. The CDR3 region is CASSYSGLKAFF. The CDR3 DNA follows: TGTGCCAGCAGTTACTCAGGACTGAAAGCTTTCTTT.

This clone has a handful of counts. The chain joins TRBV30 to TRBJ2-2; D remains unclear. Between the trimmed V and J ends, which lost 2 bases and 5 bases, there was a span of 15 bases. Germline loops: CDR1 GTSNPN, CDR2 SVGIG (reference sequence). The CDR3 contains 15 residues. This CDR3 is CAWSRKAVTTGELFF. CDR3 nucleotide sequence: TGTGCCTGGAGTCGTAAAGCAGTCACGACCGGGGAGCTGTTTTTT.

The chain uses TRBV13 and TRBJ2-1, with TRBD2 matching over 13 bases. CDR1 and CDR2 (germline): PRHDT, FYEKMQ (reference sequence). Trimming cost V 2 bases and J 1 base; bases outside gene matches: 17. This CDR3 has 22 residues. The CDR3 region has the DNA TGTGCCAGCAGCTTAAGTCCCCGGGGACTAGCGGGAAGGCGTTTTTCCTACAATGAGCAGTTCTTC. This sequence encodes CASSLSPRGLAGRRFSYNEQFF.

The chain carries TRBV9 and TRBJ1-1; 7 nucleotides match TRBD1. The junction had 6 bases not matched to a gene; V was cut back by 2 bases and J by 5 bases. CDR1 is SGDLS and CDR2 is YYNGEE in the germline V gene. This CDR3 is built from 14 residues. This CDR3 is CASSVWTGRTEAFF. The CDR3 nucleotides are TGTGCCAGCAGCGTGTGGACAGGACGGACTGAAGCTTTCTTT.

The chain uses TRBV28 and TRBJ1-1; unclear D gene. The CDR3 runs 15 residues. The V and J ends lost 5 bases and 6 bases respectively, with 19 bases between them. The germline V gene encodes CDR1 MDHEN and CDR2 SYDVKM. The CDR3 loop is CASSLPGRSSAEAFF. The CDR3 nucleotides are TGTGCCAGCAGTCTACCCGGGCGAAGTTCCGCTGAAGCTTTCTTT.

This clone was found a few times. The V call is TRBV28, the J call TRBJ1-3; D unresolved. The CDR3 runs to 14 residues. V was trimmed by 4 bases and J by 2 bases, leaving 9 bases between them. The germline gives CDR1 MDHEN, CDR2 SYDVKM. CDR3 in amino acids: CASSSIGTGNTIYF. The CDR3, as DNA: TGTGCCAGCAGTTCGATTGGGACTGGAAACACCATATATTTT.

A word on this clone: Germline and junction disagree at one end, which may indicate a read error. This chain links TRBV7-3 with TRBJ2-7; TRBD1 aligns across 10 bases. Germline CDR1 SGHTA, CDR2 FQGTGA. The CDR3 contains 14 residues. CDR3 DNA sequence: TGTGCCAGCAAGGGACAGGGGTCGTCCTACGAGCAGCACTTC. This gives the protein CASKGQGSSYEQHF.

This chain uses TRBV28 with TRBJ1-5; D is unresolved. Germline values: CDR1 MDHEN, CDR2 SYDVKM. The ends were cut back, 2 bases at V and 0 bases at J, with 17 bases in the middle. The CDR3 length is 18 residues. This CDR3 is CASSLKSWYEHSNQPQHF. CDR3 bases: TGTGCCAGCAGTTTAAAGTCGTGGTACGAGCATAGCAATCAGCCCCAGCATTTT. Together with reference TRBV28 and TRBJ1-5, the CDR3 gives the full variable domain: DVKVTQSSRYLVKRTGEKVFLECVQDMDHENMFWYRQDPGLGLRLIYFSYDVKMKEKGDIPEGYSVSREKKERFSLILESASTNQTSMYLCASSLKSWYEHSNQPQHFGDGTRLSIL.

This clone was counted only a few times. J is TRBJ2-7 and V is TRBV9, with 7 bases aligning to TRBD1. In germline, CDR1 is SGDLS, CDR2 YYNGEE. CDR3 length equals 15 residues. With V trimmed by 0 bases and J by 2 bases, 5 bases remained unmatched. The CDR3 sequence: CASSVEVTGPYEQYF. In DNA form, the CDR3 reads TGTGCCAGCAGCGTAGAGGTGACAGGGCCCTACGAGCAGTACTTC. The full variable domain, in which reference TRBV9 and TRBJ2-7 provide the parts outside the CDR3, is DSGVTQTPKHLITATGQRVTLRCSPRSGDLSVYWYQQSLDQGLQFLIQYYNGEERAKGNILERFSAQQFPDLHSELNLSSLELGDSALYFCASSVEVTGPYEQYFGPGTRLTVT.

The gene calls are TRBV9 and TRBJ1-2; TRBD1 matches 7 bases. The CDR3 has 12 residues. With 2 bases clipped from V and 6 bases from J, the junction kept 1 base outside the gene matches. Germline V gives CDR1 SGDLS, CDR2 YYNGEE. CDR3 amino acids: CASSVDRDGYTF. DNA of the CDR3: TGTGCCAGCAGCGTCGACAGGGATGGCTACACCTTC.

V usage is TRBV18 and J usage is TRBJ2-7; TRBD1 agrees at 10 bases. Germline V gene sequence: CDR1 KGHSH, CDR2 LQKENI. V lost 4 bases to trimming and J lost 5 bases; unmatched junction nucleotides: 8. The length of the CDR3 is 15 residues. In DNA, the CDR3 is TGTGCCAGCTCACTGGGACAGGGGTTGAGGGACGAGCAGTACTTC. It codes for CASSLGQGLRDEQYF.

Concerning this clone itself: Other DNA sequences in the sample encode the same CDR3. The CDR3 nucleotides read TGTGCCAGCAGCTCGACAGGGGTAGGGGAGACCCAGTACTTC. It codes for CASSSTGVGETQYF. The rearrangement links TRBV7-9 to TRBJ2-5, with 8 positions matching TRBD1. Trimming at V came to 4 bases and at J to 5 bases, leaving 6 bases not matched to a gene. CDR1 SEHNR and CDR2 FQNEAQ come from the germline V gene (reference sequence). The CDR3 has 14 residues.

This chain uses TRBV7-8 with TRBJ2-3; D is possibly TRBD2 (5 bases). The germline V gene has CDR1 SGHVS and CDR2 FQNEAQ. V lost 5 bases to trimming and J lost 1 base, with 19 bases between them. CDR3 length: 17 residues. CDR3 sequence reads: CASSPRLPVGGTDTQYF. CDR3 nucleotide sequence: TGTGCCAGCAGCCCTCGACTCCCTGTGGGAGGCACAGATACGCAGTATTTT.

The genes are TRBV27 and TRBJ1-5, with D tentatively TRBD1 (6 bases). Germline-derived CDR1 and CDR2 are MNHEY and SMNVEV (reference sequence). V was shortened by 6 bases and J by 6 bases, with 12 bases between the two germline ends. CDR3 length: 13 residues. The DNA of the CDR3 is TGTGCCAGCAGGGGGGGCTCGTTTCAGCCCCAGCATTTT. This codes for CASRGGSFQPQHF.

This clone was picked up a small number of times. DNA of the CDR3: TGCAGCGTTGGTCGGGGGGTCAGGGATGGCTACACCTTC. It encodes CSVGRGVRDGYTF. This chain connects TRBV29-1 to TRBJ1-2; possible D gene TRBD1, 5 bases. V was clipped by 4 bases and J by 6 bases, with 15 bases between them. Per germline, CDR1 SQVTM and CDR2 ANQGSEA. The CDR3 has 13 residues.

The chain joins TRBV28 to TRBJ2-3; 8 bases fit TRBD1. The CDR3 sequence is 14 residues long. Unmatched junction bases numbered 7, after V lost 5 bases and J lost 6 bases. Germline values: CDR1 MDHEN, CDR2 SYDVKM. Here the CDR3 reads CASSILQGEDTQYF. In DNA, the CDR3 is TGTGCCAGCAGTATACTACAGGGGGAGGATACGCAGTATTTT.

This clone was seen a handful of times. The same CDR3 can be traced to other DNA sequences in this sample. CDR3 DNA: TGCGCCAGCAGCTTGGCCGGACGCAGCAATCAGCCCCAGCATTTT. Translating gives CASSLAGRSNQPQHF. This chain uses TRBV5-1 with TRBJ1-5; no reliable D call. V was trimmed by 0 bases and J by 1 base, leaving 8 bases between them. Germline loops: CDR1 SGHRS, CDR2 YFSETQ. There are 15 residues in the CDR3. Variable domain in full (rest from reference TRBV5-1 and TRBJ1-5): KAGVTQTPRYLIKTRGQQVTLSCSPISGHRSVSWYQQTPGQGLQFLFEYFSETQRNKGNFPGRFSGRQFSNSRSEMNVSTLELGDSALYLCASSLAGRSNQPQHFGDGTRLSIL.

The chain couples TRBV28 to TRBJ2-7, with D possibly TRBD1 on 6 matching bases. Trimming removed 8 bases from V and 4 bases from J, with 12 bases in between. The CDR3 contains 12 residues. Germline V lookup: CDR1 MDHEN, CDR2 SYDVKM. CDR3: CASRMDRYEQYF. CDR3 DNA sequence: TGTGCCAGCCGGATGGACAGATACGAGCAGTACTTC.

This clone has more than one count but fewer than ten. The J gene is TRBJ2-7, the V gene TRBV7-3; 8 bases match TRBD2. From germline, CDR1 is SGHTA and CDR2 FQGTGA. The CDR3 totals 16 residues. The ends lost 1 base at V and 2 bases at J; junction bases unmatched: 7. The CDR3 is CASSLIPWRGAYEQYF. The CDR3 region has the DNA TGTGCCAGCAGCTTAATCCCCTGGCGGGGGGCCTACGAGCAGTACTTC. Combining the CDR3 with reference TRBV7-3 and TRBJ2-7 gives the whole variable domain GAGVSQTPSNKVTEKGKYVELRCDPISGHTALYWYRQSLGQGPEFLIYFQGTGAADDSGLPNDRFFAVRPEGSVSTLKIQRTERGDSAVYLCASSLIPWRGAYEQYFGPGTRLTVT.

The chain has TRBV7-9 and TRBJ2-5; the match to TRBD2 covers 9 bases. V shed 2 bases, J shed 5 bases, and the junction held 6 bases outside the gene matches. The CDR3 is made up of 15 amino acids. Germline CDR1 SEHNR, CDR2 FQNEAQ (reference sequence). In DNA, the CDR3 is TGTGCCAGCAGCTTAACCCGACTAGCGGAGGAGACCCAGTACTTC. Its translation is CASSLTRLAEETQYF.